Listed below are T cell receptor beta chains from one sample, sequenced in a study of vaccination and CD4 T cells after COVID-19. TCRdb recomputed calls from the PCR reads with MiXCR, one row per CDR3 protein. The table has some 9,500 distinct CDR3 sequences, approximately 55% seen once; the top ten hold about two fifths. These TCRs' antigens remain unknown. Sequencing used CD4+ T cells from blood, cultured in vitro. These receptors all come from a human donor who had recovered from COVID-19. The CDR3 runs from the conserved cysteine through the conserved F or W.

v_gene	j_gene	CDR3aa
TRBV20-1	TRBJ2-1	CSAPPTSGGPAYNEQFF
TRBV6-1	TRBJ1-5	CASSEAGFSAPQHF
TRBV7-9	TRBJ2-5	CASSPSRARQETQYF
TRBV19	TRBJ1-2	CASSSRDRYNSRSNYGYTF
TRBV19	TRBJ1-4	CASSIGQGVEKLFF
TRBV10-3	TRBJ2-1	CAISESRTSGGSAEQFF
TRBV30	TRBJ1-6	CAWSVLGTGTSPLHF
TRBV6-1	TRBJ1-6	CASSEGVFYGTDVINSPLHF
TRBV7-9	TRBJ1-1	CASSLGAGWGNTEAFF
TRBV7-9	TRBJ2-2	CASSPYVTGGPGELFF
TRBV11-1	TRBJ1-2	CASRPNRGSYGYTF
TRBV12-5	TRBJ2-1	CASGLVLTGGGYNEQFF